This is a list of T cell receptor beta chains from one sample in a study of cytomegalovirus exposure and HLA in healthy donors. The data were produced by immunoSEQ multiplex PCR, yet TCRdb's version contains in-frame clones alone and is incomplete. The data show approximately 150,000 clones, with 70% to 85% seen just once and roughly 5.2% held by the top ten. The material sequenced was PBMCs. The source is a young man in good health and CMV-seronegative. CDR3s include the opening cysteine and the closing phenylalanine or tryptophan. Fields, in order: D gene, V gene, J gene, clone size, CDR3 protein, CDR3 DNA. A D gene is named only where the DNA matches it firmly. Size is omitted from some rows. Given values are once, few, many or a class for expanded clones.

TRBD2,TRBV15,TRBJ2-1,NA,CATSGPLAGGSNEQFF,TGTGCCACCAGCGGACCACTAGCGGGAGGGTCCAATGAGCAGTTCTTC
NA,TRBV28,TRBJ2-7,NA,CASSPRQAGVHEQYF,TGTGCCAGCAGTCCCCGCCAAGCCGGGGTTCACGAGCAGTACTTC
NA,TRBV28,TRBJ1-5,few,CASSAVYSNQPQHF,TGTGCCAGCAGTGCGGTTTATAGCAATCAGCCCCAGCATTTT
TRBD2,TRBV6-6,TRBJ2-1,NA,CASSHGLAGNEQFF,TGTGCCAGCAGCCACGGACTAGCGGGGAATGAGCAGTTCTTC
TRBD1,TRBV6-1,TRBJ2-7,NA,CASSPTGGPYEQYF,TGTGCCAGCAGTCCGACAGGGGGCCCCTACGAGCAGTACTTC
NA,TRBV5-1,TRBJ2-1,NA,CASSLSSLSSYNEQFF,TGCGCCAGCAGCTTATCATCATTGAGCTCCTACAATGAGCAGTTCTTC
NA,TRBV18,TRBJ2-2,NA,CASSLNLAEPNTGELFF,TGTGCCAGCTCACTGAACTTAGCGGAACCGAACACCGGGGAGCTGTTTTTT
NA,TRBV12-5,TRBJ2-5,once,CASGSRTDPRGTQYF,TGTGCTAGTGGTTCGCGGACAGACCCAAGGGGGACCCAGTACTTC
TRBD2,TRBV7-6,TRBJ2-1,NA,CASSPGTSAIYNEQFF,TGTGCCAGCAGCCCGGGGACTAGCGCGATTTACAATGAGCAGTTCTTC
TRBD2,TRBV28,TRBJ2-2,NA,CASTTAGGGTGELFF,TGTGCCAGCACCACTGCGGGAGGTGGGACCGGGGAGCTGTTTTTT
NA,TRBV7-2,TRBJ2-7,NA,CASSLVGQEGYEQYF,TGTGCCAGCAGCTTAGTGGGGCAGGAGGGCTACGAGCAGTACTTC
TRBD1,TRBV13,TRBJ2-7,NA,CASSSLTGVEQYF,TGTGCCAGCAGCTCCCTGACAGGGGTCGAGCAGTACTTC
TRBD2,TRBV11-2,TRBJ2-7,NA,CASSPTGGSSYEQYF,TGTGCCAGCAGCCCCACGGGGGGGAGCTCCTACGAGCAGTACTTC
NA,TRBV20-1,TRBJ1-4,NA,CSASGNEKLFF,TGCAGTGCGTCAGGGAATGAAAAACTGTTTTTT
NA,TRBV9,TRBJ2-3,NA,CASSPQIAVTDTQYF,TGTGCCAGCAGCCCCCAAATAGCGGTCACAGATACGCAGTATTTT
NA,TRBV6-5,TRBJ2-3,NA,CASSTRGGRADTQYF,TGTGCCAGCTCAACGCGGGGTGGCCGGGCAGATACGCAGTATTTT
TRBD1,TRBV28,TRBJ2-1,NA,CASSTPGQGSFEQFF,TGTGCCAGCAGTACCCCGGGACAGGGTTCTTTTGAGCAGTTCTTC
TRBD1,TRBV10-3,TRBJ2-1,once,CAISEWTGLDEQFF,TGTGCCATCAGTGAGTGGACAGGGTTAGACGAGCAGTTCTTC
TRBD1,TRBV7-9,TRBJ2-7,NA,CASSAARTGSYEQYF,TGTGCCAGCAGCGCAGCGAGGACAGGGTCCTACGAGCAGTACTTC
TRBD1,TRBV5-4,TRBJ2-5,NA,CASSTRQGETQYF,TGTGCCAGCAGCACCAGACAGGGAGAGACCCAGTACTTC
NA,TRBV5-1,TRBJ1-5,NA,CASSLYAGGSNQPQHF,TGCGCCAGCAGCTTGTACGCGGGAGGAAGCAATCAGCCCCAGCATTTT
NA,TRBV18,TRBJ1-6,many,CASSSPGINSPLHF,TGTGCCAGCTCATCCCCGGGTATTAATTCACCCCTCCACTTT
TRBD1,TRBV12-5,TRBJ2-3,NA,CASGSRQGAVADTQYF,TGTGCTAGTGGTTCGAGACAGGGGGCGGTGGCAGATACGCAGTATTTT
NA,TRBV5-1,TRBJ2-5,NA,CASSLDRGGETQYF,TGCGCCAGCAGCTTGGACAGGGGGGGAGAGACCCAGTACTTC
NA,TRBV27,TRBJ2-7,NA,CASRAGTTPFHEQYF,TGTGCCAGCAGGGCCGGGACAACACCCTTCCACGAGCAGTACTTC
TRBD1,TRBV5-6,TRBJ1-1,NA,CASSQDRDRKGTEAFF,TGTGCCAGCAGCCAGGACAGGGATCGAAAGGGGACTGAAGCTTTCTTT
NA,TRBV5-1,TRBJ1-3,NA,CASSAEVERDTIYF,TGCGCCAGCAGCGCGGAGGTAGAGAGGGACACCATATATTTT
TRBD2,TRBV30,TRBJ2-5,NA,CAWSQWASGSRETQYF,TGTGCCTGGAGTCAATGGGCTAGCGGGAGTCGGGAGACCCAGTACTTC
NA,TRBV19,TRBJ1-1,NA,CASSTSGFGTEAFF,TGTGCCAGTAGTACCTCAGGGTTTGGGACTGAAGCTTTCTTT
NA,TRBV14,TRBJ2-2,NA,CASSQLGLTGELFF,TGTGCCAGCAGCCAATTGGGACTCACCGGGGAGCTGTTTTTT
TRBD1,TRBV2,TRBJ1-5,NA,CASTGQGFDQPQHF,TGTGCCAGCACGGGACAGGGGTTTGATCAGCCCCAGCATTTT
NA,TRBV4-1,TRBJ1-4,few,CASSQVQGHNEKLFF,TGCGCCAGCAGCCAAGTACAGGGTCATAATGAAAAACTGTTTTTT
TRBD2,TRBV5-1,TRBJ2-7,NA,CASSQLAGGYEQYF,TGCGCCAGCAGCCAACTAGCGGGAGGCTACGAGCAGTACTTC
TRBD2,TRBV13,TRBJ2-1,NA,CASSLGRTSGSEQFF,TGTGCCAGCAGCTTAGGTCGGACTAGCGGGAGTGAGCAGTTCTTC
TRBD2,TRBV11-2,TRBJ2-7,NA,CASSQPRLAIRHEQYF,TGTGCCAGCAGCCAACCAAGACTAGCGATAAGGCACGAGCAGTACTTC
NA,TRBV7-6,TRBJ2-2,NA,CASSLESTEDTGELFF,TGTGCCAGCAGCTTAGAATCGACAGAAGACACCGGGGAGCTGTTTTTT
TRBD1,TRBV28,TRBJ1-2,NA,CATRYPDRVVVGYTF,TGTGCCACCAGGTACCCTGACAGGGTGGTTGTAGGCTACACCTTC
TRBD1,TRBV28,TRBJ1-5,few,CASSRGQSGGNQPQHF,TGTGCCAGCAGCCGAGGACAGTCAGGGGGAAATCAGCCCCAGCATTTT
TRBD2,TRBV7-9,TRBJ2-7,NA,CASSLGWLAGTSYEQYF,TGTGCCAGCAGCTTAGGGTGGCTAGCGGGGACATCCTACGAGCAGTACTTC
TRBD1,TRBV19,TRBJ2-1,NA,CASSIRQGANEQFF,TGTGCCAGTAGTATAAGACAGGGGGCAAATGAGCAGTTCTTC
TRBD1,TRBV5-8,TRBJ1-1,once,CASSLGQGALDTEAFF,TGTGCCAGCAGCTTGGGACAGGGGGCCCTGGACACTGAAGCTTTCTTT
NA,TRBV4-1,TRBJ2-7,NA,CASSEGTEGAWYEQYF,TGCGCCAGCAGCGAAGGTACGGAGGGGGCGTGGTACGAGCAGTACTTC
NA,TRBV5-6,TRBJ2-3,NA,CASSLRGITDTQYF,TGTGCCAGCAGCTTGCGGGGGATCACAGATACGCAGTATTTT
NA,TRBV28,TRBJ1-4,NA,CASSAPAREDEKLFF,TGTGCCAGCAGTGCCCCAGCGCGGGAGGATGAAAAACTGTTTTTT
TRBD2,TRBV28,TRBJ2-5,NA,CASRREVQETQYF,TGTGCCAGCAGACGGGAGGTCCAAGAGACCCAGTACTTC
NA,TRBV7-9,TRBJ1-1,NA,CASSLVDREAFF,TGTGCCAGCAGCTTAGTAGACAGGGAAGCTTTCTTT
TRBD2,TRBV7-6,TRBJ2-2,NA,CASSSPSGRTGELFF,TGTGCCAGCAGCTCCCCTAGCGGGAGAACCGGGGAGCTGTTTTTT
NA,TRBV12-2,TRBJ2-1,NA,CASAMREGSEQFF,TGTGCAAGTGCCATGAGGGAGGGCAGTGAGCAGTTCTTC
NA,TRBV2,TRBJ1-1,NA,CARYKGGEAFF,TGTGCCAGGTACAAGGGAGGTGAAGCTTTCTTT
NA,TRBV9,TRBJ2-7,NA,CASSPGLDSYEQYF,TGTGCCAGCAGCCCAGGACTCGACTCCTACGAGCAGTACTTC
TRBD1,TRBV9,TRBJ2-7,NA,CASSRSGTGAYEQYF,TGTGCCAGCAGCCGTAGCGGGACAGGGGCGTACGAGCAGTACTTC
TRBD1,TRBV2,TRBJ1-6,NA,CASSLTGGGSPLHF,TGTGCCAGCAGTCTAACAGGGGGCGGTTCACCCCTCCACTTT
NA,TRBV4-3,TRBJ2-7,NA,CASSQNTVSYEQYF,TGCGCCAGCAGCCAAAATACAGTTTCCTACGAGCAGTACTTC
TRBD1,TRBV6-5,TRBJ1-1,few,CASSGTTGGRTEAFF,TGTGCCAGCAGTGGGACTACAGGGGGCCGAACTGAAGCTTTCTTT